This record looks at one TCR beta chain sequence and its context. The target antigen is unknown. This CDR3 is also generated by other DNA sequences in the sample. This entry is derived from a study of graft-versus-host responses after intestinal transplantation. Overall study context: Recipients received multivisceral, liver-intestinal, or isolated intestinal transplants. General study results and limits: There was an association between peak levels of circulating GvH clones and early post-transplant HvG declines. Ileal or blood samples showed some GvH clones first, and such clones were also found in recipient marrow. Clonal ratios of graft-versus-host to host-versus-graft in allografts were high for patients exhibiting graft-donor T cell macrochimerism.

Germline assignment: CDR1 MGHRA and CDR2 YSYEKL. This CDR3 spans 14 amino acids. V gave up 2 bases and J gave up 3 bases, with 11 bases separating them. Intraepithelial lymphocytes and lamina propria lymphocytes were released through processing of graft tissue. Here immunoSEQ multiplex PCR was the method, and the copy in TCRdb shows in-frame clones only, minus some. There are approximately 14,000 clones in the sample; approximately 70% occur only once, and 20% to 30% lies in the top ten. V gene TRBV4-1 combines with J gene TRBJ2-7; TRBD1 might be the D (7 bases). This sequence was found in a human patient who received an intestinal transplant, so some T cells may come from the graft donor. The sequences come from ileum tissue, collected 717 days after intestinal transplantation. Here the CDR3 DNA reads TGCGCCAGCAGCCAACACAGGGGAGGCTACGAGCAGTACTTC. This codes for CASSQHRGGYEQYF.